Detailed here is one TCR beta chain. These data are taken from a study of blood T cell repertoires in COVID-19. Across the whole study: The United States, Italy and Spain were the sources of the acute and convalescent COVID-19 samples. T cells, B-cell-depleted T cells, or PBMCs provided the cDNA or gDNA that served as material.

This CDR3 comprises 17 residues. CDR1 and CDR2 from the germline V gene are SGHDT and YYEEEE. The J segment lost 8 bases and the V segment lost 4 bases, leaving 14 bases of the junction unmatched. In the authors' methods: From reference gene primer amplification, estimates of nucleated cell counts were derived. Repertoires were generated with immunoSEQ multiplex PCR, while TCRdb's copy carries only in-frame clones and drops some. The V and J calls and the clone size are those of that table, but D and trimming were determined from the DNA. The table lists about 64,000 clones, approximately 85% of them singletons.

What was sequenced was peripheral blood. J is TRBJ2-1 and V is TRBV5-6; TRBD2 agrees at 11 bases. The TCR sequence derives from a human donor in a cohort sampled during active COVID-19. Written as DNA, the CDR3 is TGTGCCAGCAGCCATCCCGCTAGACTAGCGGGGTTAGATGAGCAGTTCTTC. It yields the protein CASSHPARLAGLDEQFF.